The clone carrying this T cell receptor (beta chain) showed up many times. Its antigen is not known. The germline V and J ends were trimmed by 2 bases and 4 bases, with 8 bases remaining between them. This CDR3 spans 13 amino acids. Per the germline V gene, CDR1 is SGHTA and CDR2 is FQGNSA. The data originate from a study of T cell repertoires in cytomegalovirus infection. Regarding the study as a whole: The study found HLA-C-restricted CMV-specific TCR beta clonotypes dominating the ex vivo response.

TCRdb reprocessed the reads via MiXCR and lists one record per CDR3 protein. This repertoire shows some 200,000 distinct CDR3 sequences, approximately 9.6% found once; its top ten account for roughly 4.8%. The sequence was obtained from a human donor in good health (CMV status not recorded). Some clones in this sample may be carry-over from other donors' samples. The material sequenced was PBMCs. The chain carries TRBV7-2 and TRBJ1-2; D is ambiguous. The CDR3 DNA follows: TGTGCCAGCAGCTTATTCTCTATCTATGGCTACACCTTC. This translates into CASSLFSIYGYTF.